One sample yielded the 25 T cell receptor beta chains listed below, sequenced in a study of response to subunit inactivated influenza vaccine. TCRdb redid the calling of the RT-PCR reads with MiXCR, one entry per CDR3 protein. The sample yields about 160,000 distinct CDR3 sequences, around 9.9% seen once. The sequenced sample was non-naive T cells sorted from PBMCs, obtained more than 35 days after vaccination. These receptors were collected from a man aged 45 to 65 who received an inactivated influenza vaccine.

Note on this clonotype: This may come from a read error, since a much larger clone is one base off. The V gene is TRBV5-1, the J gene TRBJ2-1; D is uncertain. The germline gives CDR1 SGHRS, CDR2 YFSETQ. The CDR3 length is 13 residues. Trimming shortened V by 4 bases and J by 7 bases, and 12 bases separated the two germline ends. CDR3 nucleotides: TGCGCCAGCAGCCCTTTCCTGGGTAATGAGCAGTTCTTC. Encoded protein: CASSPFLGNEQFF.

This clonotype came up many times. The CDR3 DNA is TGTGCCAGCAGCCCCCTGGCAGGAAGCTATGGCTACACCTTC. The encoded protein is CASSPLAGSYGYTF. V usage is TRBV7-9 and J usage is TRBJ1-2; D is unclear. This CDR3 has 14 residues. V lost 5 bases, J lost 4 bases, and 14 bases lay in between. Germline CDR1 and CDR2: SEHNR and FQNEAQ (reference sequence).

A few counts support this clonotype. The chain has TRBV28 and TRBJ2-3, with 9 bases fitting TRBD2. The CDR3 has 17 amino acids. CDR1 is MDHEN and CDR2 is SYDVKM in the germline V gene. V trimming: 4 bases; J trimming: 6 bases; junction bases outside the gene matches: 14. CDR3 in amino acids: CASSSPSGERWGDTQYF. Written as DNA, the CDR3 is TGTGCCAGCAGTTCCCCTAGCGGGGAGAGGTGGGGGGATACGCAGTATTTT.

The chain combines TRBV9 with TRBJ1-5; D is possibly TRBD1 (5 bases). The CDR3 contains 15 residues. Trimming left V 4 bases short and J 2 bases short, with 13 bases between. The germline V gene has CDR1 SGDLS and CDR2 YYNGEE. The CDR3 protein is CASSQSGNGNQPQHF. Written as DNA, the CDR3 is TGTGCCAGCAGCCAGTCAGGGAACGGCAATCAGCCCCAGCATTTT.

This clonotype has more than one count but fewer than ten. This chain links TRBV7-8 with TRBJ2-1; D gene unclear. V dropped 5 bases and J dropped 1 base, with 12 bases sitting between them. The CDR3 totals 15 residues. From germline, CDR1 is SGHVS and CDR2 FQNEAQ. The CDR3 sequence: CASSAGPRSYNEQFF. In DNA form, the CDR3 reads TGTGCCAGCAGCGCCGGGCCAAGGTCCTACAATGAGCAGTTCTTC.

This clonotype was recorded at least ten times. The chain's CDR3 is CASRGLPAQPQHF. The CDR3 nucleotides read TGTGCCAGCAGAGGACTCCCGGCGCAGCCCCAGCATTTT. The rearrangement joins TRBV6-2 or TRBV6-3 to TRBJ1-5; D call uncertain. Germline V lookup: CDR1 MNHEY, CDR2 SVGEGT. V lost 6 bases and J 7 bases, leaving 13 bases between the germline ends. CDR3 size: 13 residues.

This clonotype came up a few times. The J gene is TRBJ2-1, the V gene TRBV14; D is perhaps TRBD2 (6 bases). There are 16 residues in the CDR3. The germline V gene has CDR1 SGHDN and CDR2 FVKESK. V lost 4 bases and J lost 4, with 17 bases in between. The CDR3 DNA reads TGTGCCAGCAGCCTCTACGACGGGGGAACTTACAATGAGCAGTTCTTC. This gives the protein CASSLYDGGTYNEQFF.

The chain has TRBV6-2 or TRBV6-3 and TRBJ1-6, with D hard to call. This CDR3 has 14 amino acids. Germline lookup yields CDR1 MNHEY and CDR2 SVGEGT. V lost 6 bases and J lost 6, with 12 bases in between. The CDR3 protein is CASRLDVPNSPLHF. The CDR3 nucleotides read TGTGCCAGCAGACTGGACGTTCCTAATTCACCCCTCCACTTT.

The CDR3 bases are TGTGCCAGCAGCGCACTCCGGGACAGGGGGCAAGTCGGTGAGCAGTTCTTC. This sequence encodes CASSALRDRGQVGEQFF. V gene TRBV7-9 combines with J gene TRBJ2-1; 12 bases match TRBD1. The CDR3 totals 17 residues. Germline CDR1 and CDR2: SEHNR and FQNEAQ (reference sequence). Losses at the gene ends were 5 bases for V and 9 bases for J; bases not matched to a gene: 14.

V and J are TRBV15 and TRBJ2-1, with TRBD2 matching 13 bases. Germline V gives CDR1 LNHNV, CDR2 YYDKDF (reference sequence). V dropped 2 bases and J dropped 8; count of bases not matched to a gene: 3. The CDR3 covers 15 residues. DNA of the CDR3: TGTGCCACCAGCAGATGGACTAGCGGGAGCTATGAGCAGTTCTTC. As protein: CATSRWTSGSYEQFF.

This clonotype was recorded at least ten times. The rearrangement uses TRBV3-1 and TRBJ2-4; D gene ambiguous. Germline CDR1 LGHDT, CDR2 YNNKEL (reference sequence). The CDR3 runs to 11 residues. The V and J ends lost 2 bases and 9 bases respectively, with 5 bases between them. For the CDR3, the DNA is TGTGCCAGCAGCCAATACAGCATTCAGTACTTC. It yields the protein CASSQYSIQYF.

The chain recombines TRBV4-1 with TRBJ2-7; 10 bases agree with TRBD1. The ends lost 3 bases at V and 3 bases at J; junction bases unmatched: 5. CDR1 and CDR2 from the germline V gene are MGHRA and YSYEKL. There are 15 residues in the CDR3. CDR3: CASSQGTGDIYEQYF. The CDR3 DNA sequence: TGCGCCAGCAGCCAGGGGACAGGGGACATCTACGAGCAGTACTTC.

The rearrangement uses TRBV9 and TRBJ1-4; TRBD1 matches at 8 bases. Trimming took 4 bases from V and 3 from J; bases not matched to a gene: 5. This CDR3 contains 15 residues. Germline CDR1 SGDLS, CDR2 YYNGEE. CDR3: CASSPTGGANEKLFF. The CDR3 nucleotides read TGTGCCAGCAGCCCTACAGGGGGAGCTAATGAAAAACTGTTTTTT. Looking up the rest from reference TRBV9 and TRBJ1-4 gives the full variable domain: DSGVTQTPKHLITATGQRVTLRCSPRSGDLSVYWYQQSLDQGLQFLIQYYNGEERAKGNILERFSAQQFPDLHSELNLSSLELGDSALYFCASSPTGGANEKLFFGSGTQLSVL.

This clonotype was seen repeatedly, ten times or more. The chain couples TRBV29-1 to TRBJ2-1; TRBD2 matches at 10 bases. This CDR3 spans 13 amino acids. V dropped 6 bases and J dropped 7; count of bases not matched to a gene: 6. The germline CDR1 and CDR2 sequences are SQVTM and ANQGSEA. The chain's CDR3 is CSVGKTSGNEQFF. As DNA, the CDR3 is TGCAGCGTCGGAAAGACTAGCGGGAATGAGCAGTTCTTC.

This clonotype has a handful of counts. The V and J genes are TRBV14 and TRBJ1-1; weak D call: TRBD1 (5 bases). CDR3 length: 15 amino acids. CDR1 and CDR2 (germline): SGHDN, FVKESK. Trimming took 4 bases from V and 1 from J, leaving 13 bases between them. DNA of the CDR3: TGTGCCAGCAGCCTCCTATCCGGGACGAACACTGAAGCTTTCTTT. Translated: CASSLLSGTNTEAFF.

The J gene is TRBJ2-7, the V gene TRBV7-2, with 7 bases lining up with TRBD2. CDR1 is SGHTA and CDR2 is FQGNSA in the germline V gene. This CDR3 is built from 13 residues. The V gene end was trimmed by 4 bases and the J gene end by 3 bases; junction bases not matched to a gene: 3. The CDR3 DNA reads as TGTGCCAGCAGCTCGAGCGGGAACTACGAGCAGTACTTC. Translation gives CASSSSGNYEQYF.

This clonotype was counted a few times. The rearrangement links TRBV5-1 to TRBJ2-7; a possible D gene is TRBD1 (7 bases). Germline CDR1 and CDR2: SGHRS and YFSETQ. Trimming took off 1 base at V and 3 bases at J, with 8 bases between the two ends. CDR3 length: 13 amino acids. CDR3 coding DNA: TGCGCCAGCAGCTTGCAGGGGGGCTACGAGCAGTACTTC. This encodes CASSLQGGYEQYF.

The chain is built from TRBV9 and TRBJ2-1; 8 nucleotides line up with TRBD2. V was pared by 0 bases and J by 8 bases, with 7 bases of the junction left unmatched. The germline V gene has CDR1 SGDLS and CDR2 YYNGEE. The CDR3 contains 15 residues. The CDR3 region is CASSVASGSIDEQFF. CDR3 coding DNA: TGTGCCAGCAGCGTAGCAAGCGGGAGTATTGATGAGCAGTTCTTC.

CDR3 sequence: CASSYSLAGAGYEQYF. The DNA of the CDR3 is TGTGCCAGCAGTTACTCCCTAGCGGGAGCGGGCTACGAGCAGTACTTC. The chain joins TRBV6-5 to TRBJ2-7; 10 bases map to TRBD2. Trimming cost V 0 bases and J 3 bases; bases outside gene matches: 5. Germline V lookup: CDR1 MNHEY, CDR2 SVGAGI. This CDR3 spans 16 amino acids.

This clonotype was detected only a few times. The J gene is TRBJ1-5, the V gene TRBV6-4; D call uncertain. The CDR3 length is 13 residues. The germline V and J ends were trimmed by 3 bases and 5 bases, with 8 bases remaining between them. Germline values: CDR1 MRHNA, CDR2 SNTAGT. CDR3 in amino acids: CASSEGRYQPQHF. Here the CDR3 DNA reads TGTGCCAGCAGTGAGGGCAGATATCAGCCCCAGCATTTT.

Many counts were recorded for this clonotype. The chain has TRBV20-1 and TRBJ1-1; D is possibly TRBD1 (6 bases). The germline V gene has CDR1 DFQATT and CDR2 SNEGSKA (reference sequence). V lost 0 bases and J lost 6, with 14 bases in between. The CDR3 covers 14 residues. The CDR3 reads CSARDGGAEAEAFF. The CDR3, as DNA: TGCAGTGCTAGAGATGGGGGGGCTGAAGCTGAAGCTTTCTTT.

This chain links TRBV6-2 or TRBV6-3 with TRBJ2-5, with D unresolved. This CDR3 has 11 residues. Germline V lookup: CDR1 MNHEY, CDR2 SVGEGT. Trimming removed 6 bases at V and 4 bases at J, with 6 bases between. The CDR3: CASRGLETQYF. The CDR3 region has the DNA TGTGCCAGCAGAGGTTTAGAGACCCAGTACTTC.

The V and J genes are TRBV9 and TRBJ2-1; D remains unclear. The CDR3 is made up of 14 amino acids. Germline values: CDR1 SGDLS, CDR2 YYNGEE. Between the trimmed V and J ends, which lost 1 base and 4 bases, there was a span of 9 bases. CDR3 loop: CASSVSPEYNEQFF. As DNA, the CDR3 is TGTGCCAGCAGCGTAAGCCCAGAGTACAATGAGCAGTTCTTC.

V is TRBV30 and J is TRBJ2-1; no clear D. CDR1 GTSNPN and CDR2 SVGIG come from the germline V gene (reference sequence). Trimming took off 0 bases at V and 12 bases at J, with 18 bases between the two ends. The CDR3 contains 14 residues. DNA of the CDR3: TGTGCCTGGAGTGTAGGGCCCGGTGAGAAGCCGCAGTTCTTC. It specifies CAWSVGPGEKPQFF. Based on the CDR3 plus reference TRBV30 and TRBJ2-1, the full variable domain is SQTIHQWPATLVQPVGSPLSLECTVEGTSNPNLYWYRQAAGRGLQLLFYSVGIGQISSEVPQNLSASRPQDRQFILSSKKLLLSDSGFYLCAWSVGPGEKPQFFGPGTRLTVL.

This clonotype was seen only a few times. In nucleotides, the CDR3 is TGTGCCAGCAGTTACGCAGGGCCCTATGGCTACACCTTC. Residues: CASSYAGPYGYTF. This sequence joins TRBV6-2 or TRBV6-3 and TRBJ1-2; D possibly corresponds to TRBD1 (5 bases). Trimming left V 2 bases short and J 4 bases short, with 8 bases between. Germline loops: CDR1 MNHEY, CDR2 SVGEGT. This CDR3 region has 13 residues.